Detailed here is one TCR beta chain. This clone is a singleton in its sample. It has no known antigen specificity. One base away there is no much larger clone; base qualities are not given. This specimen belongs to a study of vaccination effects on CD4 cells after COVID-19 (dated by TCRdb to between 2022 and 2023). Study-wide context: Participants received two doses of either the BNT162b2 or the mRNA-1273 mRNA SARS-CoV-2 vaccine. Pre-vaccine samples were collected from two convalescent patients 16 days and one week before the first dose, corresponding to 142 and 148 days after COVID-19 diagnosis. SARS-CoV-2 spike-specific CD4+ TCR repertoires were compared before and after mRNA vaccination in COVID-19 convalescent patients and in infection-naive vaccine recipients. A total of 9 to 11 COVID-19 convalescent patients and a few SARS-CoV-2-naive healthy vaccine recipients were included in the full study. The Oncomine TCR Beta short-read assay on an Illumina iSeq 100 was used to sequence cultures from other donors in the study. Overall results and qualifications from the work: Marked clonal contraction was observed in both infection-induced and vaccine-induced clones at late post-vaccination timepoints, consistent with waning T cell responses. In convalescent patients, the post-vaccine spike-reactive repertoire was composed mainly of new vaccine-induced clones that were largely distinct from infection-induced clones. Limitations of the study were the small number of convalescent patients and the absence of early post-infection timepoints.

The method was the immunoSEQ multiplex PCR assay. DNA from the cultured and isolated CD4+ T cells underwent TCR beta CDR3 sequencing. Per the original workflow: Non-productive TCR sequences were removed, reads were trimmed to the CDR3 region, and CDR3s of at least 7 amino acids were retained. Antigen-specific clonotypes were identified using the MANAFEST web app by comparison of expansion in peptide wells against reference cultures. To count as positive, a clone had to show expansion at FDR<0.05 compared with the reference and with all other wells, an odds ratio above 5, and a frequency above 0.1% in two replicate wells. A clonotype was defined as cross-reactive if the clonotype was significantly expanded both in SARS-CoV-2 spike wells and in at least one common cold coronavirus spike condition. CDR3 similarity was assessed by Levenshtein distance with the stringdist R package, and unrooted trees were built with ape in R 3.6.1. TCRdb retrieved this table from immuneACCESS and kept in-frame rearrangements only. Not all clones are present; in checked studies, unresolved V genes account for under half, and no reason is known for the remainder. V, J and clone size are taken as reported in that table, and D and trimming were inferred from the DNA itself. The sample table shows tens of thousands of clones, and around 67% are seen once. Of the sample, roughly 30% falls within the top ten clones.

In the ViraFEST assay, PBMC were stimulated with viral peptide pools, and antigen-specific CD4+ T cell clonotypes were then identified by expansion using TCR sequencing. After around 11 days of culture, CD4+ T cells were isolated with the EasySep CD4+ T cell isolation kit. Convalescent patients had PCR-confirmed SARS-CoV-2 infection between March and December 2020, before Alpha, Beta and Delta variants emerged in the United States. Two million PBMC per well were cultured in IMDM with about 5% human AB serum, roughly 11 IU/ml IL-2 and gentamicin, plus 10 ug/ml peptides. Half of the culture medium was replaced with fresh IL-2-containing medium on days 3 and 7. Unless otherwise noted, each peptide stimulation condition was cultured in triplicate wells. PBMC were separated from whole blood using Ficoll-Paque Plus gradient centrifugation and were then either cryopreserved at -140C or used fresh. The QIAamp micro DNA kit was used to extract genomic DNA from the cultured CD4+ T cells.

After removal of 5 bases from V and 8 bases from J, the junction retains 6 bases not matched to a gene. The CDR1 and CDR2 encoded by the germline V gene are SGHVS and FQNEAQ. The CDR3 spans 14 residues, from the cysteine through the phenylalanine. The kept DNA is CDR3 alone, 42 bases in frame from the first base. The receptor comes from a human donor who had a prior SARS-CoV-2 infection. The chain is made from TRBV7-8 and TRBJ2-3; 11 bases in between match TRBD2. This specimen was CD4+ T cells from PBMCs cultured with a peptide pool, taken before COVID-19 vaccination. The nucleotides are TGTGCCAGCAGCCCTAGCGGGAGGTCCGTTACGCAGTATTTT. This encodes CASSPSGRSVTQYF. When the CDR3 is completed using the reference TRBV7-8 and TRBJ2-3 genes on either side, the full variable domain is GAGVSQSPRYKVAKRGQDVALRCDPISGHVSLFWYQQALGQGPEFLTYFQNEAQLDKSGLPSDRFFAERPEGSVSTLKIQRTQQEDSAVYLCASSPSGRSVTQYFGPGTRLTVL.